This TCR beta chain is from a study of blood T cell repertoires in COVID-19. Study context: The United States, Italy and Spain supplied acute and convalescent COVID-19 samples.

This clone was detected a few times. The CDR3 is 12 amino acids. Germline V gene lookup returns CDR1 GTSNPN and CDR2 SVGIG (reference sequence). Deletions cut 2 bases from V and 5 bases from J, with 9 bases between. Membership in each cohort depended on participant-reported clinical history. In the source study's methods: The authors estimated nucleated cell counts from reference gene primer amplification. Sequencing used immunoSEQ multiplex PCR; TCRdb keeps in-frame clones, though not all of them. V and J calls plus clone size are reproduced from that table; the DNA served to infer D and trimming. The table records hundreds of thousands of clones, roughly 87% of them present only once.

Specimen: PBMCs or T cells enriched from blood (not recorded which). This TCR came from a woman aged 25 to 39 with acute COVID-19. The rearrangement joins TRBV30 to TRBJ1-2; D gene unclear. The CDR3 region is CAWSPVPYGYTF. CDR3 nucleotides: TGTGCCTGGAGTCCGGTACCTTATGGCTACACCTTC.